What follows is one TCR beta chain and its context. The antigen remains unidentified. The data originate from a study of T cells in localized non-small cell lung cancer. Notes on the study in general: Sequencing involved a lone tumor region, leaving heterogeneity possible.

Assay: immunoSEQ multiplex PCR; the TCRdb copy retains only in-frame clones and omits some. The sample consists of about 34,000 clones, more than 70% of them appearing once. Trimming pared 7 bases from V and 5 bases from J, leaving 14 bases between. The CDR3 is 13 amino acids. Per germline, CDR1 SNHLY and CDR2 FYNNEI. This clonotype was obtained from a woman aged 35 to 70 with stage I lung adenocarcinoma. The input for sequencing was peripheral blood, taken before any cancer treatment. The chain joins TRBV2 to TRBJ1-1; maybe TRBD1 (5 bases). CDR3 amino acids: CASTGTGGTEAFF. The CDR3 region has the DNA TGTGCCAGCACCGGGACCGGGGGGACTGAAGCTTTCTTT.